A single sample gave rise to the 19 T cell receptor beta chains below, sequenced in a study of cytomegalovirus exposure and HLA in healthy donors. Amplification used 60 Vbeta primers and 13 Jbeta primers. Measured with immunoSEQ multiplex PCR; TCRdb has only the in-frame clones, and not every one. Of some 190,000 clones listed, under 85% are singletons. Sequenced sample: PBMCs. Receptors were obtained from a woman under 30 in good health and CMV-seronegative.

The chain uses TRBV25-1 and TRBJ1-1; tentatively, D is TRBD1 (5 bases). The CDR3 runs 16 residues. CDR1 is MGHDK and CDR2 is SYGVNS in the germline V gene. Deletions cut 3 bases from V and 5 bases from J, with 19 bases between. The CDR3 sequence: CASSDPAGGSGTEAFF. DNA for the CDR3: TGTGCCAGCAGTGATCCCGCCGGGGGGTCTGGAACTGAAGCTTTCTTT.

This chain links TRBV6-1 with TRBJ2-1; 9 nucleotides line up with TRBD1. J gave up 3 bases and V 0 bases, and 3 bases lay outside the gene matches. Germline V gene data show CDR1 as MNHNS and CDR2 as SASEGT. The CDR3 has 16 amino acids. The CDR3 bases are TGTGCCAGCAGTGAAGCGCCGGGACAGGGCTACAATGAGCAGTTCTTC. Its translation: CASSEAPGQGYNEQFF.

The chain recombines TRBV27 with TRBJ1-3, with D possibly TRBD1 on 6 matching bases. V was trimmed by 5 bases and J by 0 bases, leaving 17 bases between them. Per germline, CDR1 MNHEY and CDR2 SMNVEV (reference sequence). The CDR3 loop spans 17 amino acids. CDR3 region: CASSPLEGESSGNTIYF. CDR3 nucleotide sequence: TGTGCCAGCAGTCCCCTCGAGGGGGAAAGCTCTGGAAACACCATATATTTT.

The chain joins TRBV5-1 to TRBJ2-5; tentatively, D is TRBD1 (5 bases). The CDR3 is 17 amino acids. In germline, CDR1 is SGHRS, CDR2 YFSETQ. Trimming stripped 0 bases from V and 2 bases from J, with 17 bases between. This chain's CDR3 is CASSLAVARGFQETQYF. The CDR3 DNA is TGCGCCAGCAGCTTGGCAGTGGCTAGGGGCTTTCAAGAGACCCAGTACTTC.

The chain uses TRBV5-6 and TRBJ2-3; TRBD2 matches 12 bases. This CDR3 spans 18 amino acids. V lost 4 bases to trimming and J lost 1 base; unmatched junction nucleotides: 10. Germline CDR1 SGHDT, CDR2 YYEEEE. CDR3 region: CASSPPARTSGGTDTQYF. In DNA, the CDR3 is TGTGCCAGCAGCCCACCAGCTAGGACTAGCGGGGGCACAGATACGCAGTATTTT.

The chain combines TRBV10-1 with TRBJ2-1; maybe TRBD1 (5 bases). Germline CDR1 WNHNN, CDR2 SYGVQD (reference sequence). V was shortened by 4 bases and J by 3 bases, with 7 bases between the two germline ends. The length of the CDR3 is 13 residues. Written as DNA, the CDR3 is TGCGCCAGCAGTGGACAGTTCTACAATGAGCAGTTCTTC. Translated: CASSGQFYNEQFF.

The CDR3 region has the DNA TGCGCCAGCACGGGAGGGGGCAACACGGGGGCCAACGTCCTGACTTTC. The encoded protein is CASTGGGNTGANVLTF. This sequence joins TRBV5-1 and TRBJ2-6; a possible D gene is TRBD2 (8 bases). Germline values: CDR1 SGHRS, CDR2 YFSETQ. The ends were cut back, 6 bases at V and 4 bases at J, with 17 bases in the middle. CDR3 length: 16 residues.

This chain uses TRBV28 with TRBJ1-4, with 9 bases lining up with TRBD1. V dropped 6 bases and J dropped 11; count of bases not matched to a gene: 7. This CDR3 contains 13 residues. Germline V gene data show CDR1 as MDHEN and CDR2 as SYDVKM. CDR3 sequence (DNA): TGTGCCAGCAGGAAGGGACAGGGCTGGAAACTGTTTTTT. It translates to CASRKGQGWKLFF.

This clone has just a few counts. The chain joins TRBV4-1 to TRBJ1-1; 10 positions agree with TRBD1. Germline V gene lookup returns CDR1 MGHRA and CDR2 YSYEKL. Trimming removed 3 bases from V and 5 bases from J; junction bases left unmatched: 3. CDR3 size: 14 residues. The CDR3 sequence: CASSHGQGGTEAFF. The CDR3 nucleotides read TGCGCCAGCAGCCATGGACAGGGGGGGACTGAAGCTTTCTTT.

The gene calls are TRBV10-3 and TRBJ1-1; unclear D gene. V dropped 3 bases and J dropped 1 base, with 9 bases sitting between them. The CDR3 has 14 amino acids. Germline-derived CDR1 and CDR2 are ENHRY and SYGVKD. The CDR3 here is CAISDSNQNTEAFF. In DNA, the CDR3 is TGTGCCATCAGTGACAGTAATCAGAACACTGAAGCTTTCTTT.

The chain employs TRBV19 and TRBJ1-6, with D possibly TRBD1 on 6 matching bases. V gave up 5 bases and J gave up 12 bases, with 8 bases separating them. The CDR3 is 11 amino acids. The germline V gene encodes CDR1 LNHDA and CDR2 SQIVND (reference sequence). The CDR3 protein is CASSLQGPLHF. DNA for the CDR3: TGTGCCAGTAGTTTACAGGGACCCCTCCACTTT.

V and J are TRBV9 and TRBJ2-1, with 7 bases aligning to TRBD1. Germline V lookup: CDR1 SGDLS, CDR2 YYNGEE. This CDR3 comprises 19 residues. J was trimmed by 2 bases and V by 4 bases; bases with no gene match: 18. The CDR3: CASSTTPDGGQRAYNEQFF. The CDR3 DNA sequence: TGTGCCAGCAGCACCACCCCGGATGGGGGACAGCGAGCCTACAATGAGCAGTTCTTC.

The chain is built from TRBV5-1 and TRBJ2-7, with D maybe TRBD1 (6 bases). CDR1 SGHRS and CDR2 YFSETQ come from the germline V gene. Trimming stripped 5 bases from V and 5 bases from J, with 20 bases between. There are 15 residues in the CDR3. This CDR3 reads CASRVSGTPSDEQYF. Written as DNA, the CDR3 is TGCGCCAGCAGAGTCTCCGGGACACCTTCGGACGAGCAGTACTTC.

V usage is TRBV10-1 and J usage is TRBJ1-1, with a weak D call TRBD1 (6 bases). CDR3 length equals 15 residues. The V end was cut by 8 bases, the J end by 0 bases, with 16 bases between. Germline assignment: CDR1 WNHNN and CDR2 SYGVQD (reference sequence). The CDR3 here is CASPGQPRMNTEAFF. The CDR3 coding sequence is TGCGCCAGCCCCGGACAGCCTCGGATGAACACTGAAGCTTTCTTT.

The rearrangement uses TRBV2 and TRBJ1-6; the D is unclear. Per germline, CDR1 SNHLY and CDR2 FYNNEI. The CDR3 totals 16 residues. V was trimmed by 4 bases and J by 0 bases, leaving 10 bases between them. The CDR3 DNA follows: TGTGCCAGCAGTGGCGGGGAGAGCTCCTATAATTCACCCCTCCACTTT. As protein: CASSGGESSYNSPLHF.

V gene TRBV5-1 combines with J gene TRBJ1-5; a weak D match, TRBD1 (5 bases). The germline V gene encodes CDR1 SGHRS and CDR2 YFSETQ. V lost 4 bases and J 6 bases, leaving 11 bases between the germline ends. The CDR3 length is 13 residues. The CDR3 sequence is CASSPGRGQPQHF. CDR3 coding DNA: TGCGCCAGCAGCCCAGGGAGGGGTCAGCCCCAGCATTTT.

The V and J genes are TRBV9 and TRBJ1-5; D not certain. Per the germline V gene, CDR1 is SGDLS and CDR2 is YYNGEE. V shed 2 bases and J shed 0 bases, with 12 bases lying between them. The CDR3 loop spans 16 amino acids. The CDR3 protein is CASSVSPDTSNQPQHF. In DNA form, the CDR3 reads TGTGCCAGCAGCGTCTCCCCCGACACTAGCAATCAGCCCCAGCATTTT.

This chain links TRBV5-6 with TRBJ1-4, with TRBD1 identical over 10 bases. The V gene's germline CDR1 is SGHDT and CDR2 YYEEEE. The CDR3 length is 15 residues. V was clipped by 4 bases and J by 8 bases; unmatched bases: 8. CDR3 protein: CASSTGQGLGEKLFF. Here the CDR3 DNA reads TGTGCCAGCAGCACGGGACAGGGGTTGGGCGAAAAACTGTTTTTT.

The chain links TRBV7-9 to TRBJ1-6; 10 nucleotides line up with TRBD1. Losses at the gene ends were 6 bases for V and 8 bases for J; bases not matched to a gene: 4. Germline assignment: CDR1 SEHNR and CDR2 FQNEAQ (reference sequence). The CDR3 is 14 amino acids. CDR3 nucleotide sequence: TGTGCCAGCAGACCTGGGACAGGGGATTCACCCCTCCACTTT. Its protein is CASRPGTGDSPLHF. Full variable domain (outside the CDR3, taken from reference TRBV7-9 and TRBJ1-6): DTGVSQNPRHKITKRGQNVTFRCDPISEHNRLYWYRQTLGQGPEFLTYFQNEAQLEKSRLLSDRFSAERPKGSFSTLEIQRTEQGDSAMYLCASRPGTGDSPLHFGNGTRLTVT.